This T cell receptor beta chain was sequenced in a study of blood T cell repertoires in COVID-19. About the research overall: Acute-phase and convalescent COVID-19 samples originated in the United States, Italy and Spain.

Original processing methods: It was from reference gene primer amplification that nucleated cell counts were estimated. The method was immunoSEQ multiplex PCR; TCRdb's version includes in-frame clones alone and lacks a portion of them. V and J calls and clone size follow that table, whereas D and trimming were derived from the DNA. The sample has 70,000 or so clones, approximately 90% seen once; the top ten hold about 11%. The CDR3 is 14 amino acids. Germline assignment: CDR1 MNHEY and CDR2 SVGAGI. The junction had 7 bases not matched to a gene; V was cut back by 6 bases and J by 4 bases. This TCR was recovered from a man between 65 and 85 years old with active or convalescent COVID-19. The chain employs TRBV6-5 and TRBJ1-2, with TRBD1 matching 8 bases. The sequenced sample was peripheral blood. CDR3 nucleotide sequence: TGTGCCAGCAGGATACAGGGGGTGGGCTATGGCTACACCTTC. This translates into CASRIQGVGYGYTF.